Below are 19 T cell receptor beta chains sequenced from a single sample in a study of T cell responses to AZD1222 COVID-19 vaccine. Repertoires were generated with immunoSEQ multiplex PCR, while TCRdb's copy carries only in-frame clones and drops some. The sample includes roughly 180,000 clones, more than 80% of them seen just once. The input for sequencing was peripheral blood, taken on day 0 of AZD1222 vaccination. Receptors were obtained from an adult in good health.

The rearrangement links TRBV4-2 to TRBJ1-4, with a tentative D call TRBD1 (5 bases). Deletions cut 0 bases from V and 8 bases from J, with 13 bases between. The CDR3 contains 15 residues. The germline V gene encodes CDR1 LGHNA and CDR2 YNFKEQ. The CDR3 nucleotides read TGTGCCAGCAGCCAAGACAGGGTATTGAACGAAAAACTGTTTTTT. This gives the protein CASSQDRVLNEKLFF.

The chain recombines TRBV5-4 with TRBJ2-3; no clear D gene. The CDR3 runs 14 residues. Germline assignment: CDR1 SGHNT and CDR2 YYREEE (reference sequence). The V end was cut by 0 bases, the J end by 2 bases, with 7 bases between. The chain's CDR3 is CASSLVPITDTQYF. The CDR3 DNA sequence: TGTGCCAGCAGCTTGGTTCCCATCACAGATACGCAGTATTTT.

The chain combines TRBV5-1 with TRBJ2-7; 7 bases match TRBD2. CDR1 is SGHRS, CDR2 YFSETQ, per germline. CDR3 length: 14 residues. With 2 bases clipped from V and 6 bases from J, the junction kept 8 bases outside the gene matches. CDR3 sequence: CASSFLGGGGEQYV. The CDR3 region has the DNA TGCGCCAGCAGCTTCTTGGGCGGGGGTGGCGAGCAGTACGTC.

This clone occurred once. The gene calls are TRBV14 and TRBJ2-1; 10 bases fit TRBD2. This CDR3 contains 14 residues. With 5 bases clipped from V and 10 bases from J, the junction kept 8 bases outside the gene matches. Looked up from germline, CDR1 is SGHDN and CDR2 is FVKESK. In nucleotides, the CDR3 is TGTGCCAGCAGCTGGACTAGCGGTCCGGGCGAGCAGTTCTTC. It translates to CASSWTSGPGEQFF.

The sample holds one count of this clone. CDR3 region: CASSYGVYEQYV. The CDR3 region has the DNA TGTGCCAGCAGTTACGGGGTCTACGAGCAGTACGTC. V usage is TRBV6-2 or TRBV6-3 and J usage is TRBJ2-7, with unresolved D. This CDR3 has 12 amino acids. V was clipped by 2 bases and J by 3 bases, with 5 bases between them. CDR1 MNHEY and CDR2 SVGEGT come from the germline V gene.

This chain joins TRBV12-3 or TRBV12-4 and TRBJ1-4; D might be TRBD1 (5 bases). Trimming took off 1 base at V and 11 bases at J, with 11 bases between the two ends. The CDR3 covers 13 residues. The CDR3 here is CASSLEWEGKLFF. CDR3 in DNA: TGTGCCAGCAGTTTAGAATGGGAGGGGAAACTGTTTTTT.

V and J are TRBV5-1 and TRBJ1-2; D might be TRBD1 (6 bases). Trimming removed 4 bases at V and 4 bases at J, with 17 bases between. Germline-derived CDR1 and CDR2 are SGHRS and YFSETQ. The CDR3 runs to 15 residues. In nucleotides, the CDR3 is TGCGCCAGCAGCCCGGAACAGGGATGGCTCTATGGCTACACCTTC. Its protein is CASSPEQGWLYGYTF.

The V gene is TRBV4-2, the J gene TRBJ1-1; 8 bases match TRBD1. V gave up 2 bases and J gave up 4 bases; unmatched junction bases: 6. This CDR3 has 15 residues. Germline V gives CDR1 LGHNA, CDR2 YNFKEQ. In DNA form, the CDR3 reads TGTGCCAGCAGCCAACTCCAGGGGGCGCGCACTGAAGCTTTCTTT. Translated: CASSQLQGARTEAFF.

The chain joins TRBV2 to TRBJ2-1; the match to TRBD2 covers 12 bases. There are 15 residues in the CDR3. Germline CDR1 SNHLY, CDR2 FYNNEI. V lost 7 bases to trimming and J lost 6 bases; unmatched junction nucleotides: 7. For the CDR3, the DNA is TGTGCCAGCAAGACTAGCGGGGGTCGACCCAATGAGCAGTTCTTC. Protein sequence: CASKTSGGRPNEQFF.

V is TRBV29-1 and J is TRBJ1-2, with 8 bases identical to TRBD1. The trim removed 7 bases at V and 6 bases at J, leaving 13 bases unmatched. There are 14 residues in the CDR3. The germline V gene has CDR1 SQVTM and CDR2 ANQGSEA. The DNA of the CDR3 is TGCAGCGCCAGGACAGGGCGGGTCGAGAATGGCTACACCTTC. This gives the protein CSARTGRVENGYTF.

The J gene is TRBJ2-3, the V gene TRBV4-3; TRBD2 agrees at 8 bases. The CDR3 is made up of 18 amino acids. Germline assignment: CDR1 LGHNA and CDR2 YSLEER. V lost 1 base to trimming and J lost 0 bases; unmatched junction nucleotides: 9. CDR3 coding DNA: TGCGCCAGCAGCCAAGGAAATTTCCAGCGGGGGAGCACAGATACGCAGTATTTT. Translating gives CASSQGNFQRGSTDTQYF.

V gene TRBV30 combines with J gene TRBJ1-2, with a weak D call TRBD1 (6 bases). Germline V lookup: CDR1 GTSNPN, CDR2 SVGIG (reference sequence). The V and J ends lost 4 bases and 4 bases respectively, with 25 bases between them. The CDR3 is 17 amino acids. CDR3 in DNA: TGTGCCTGGACACCCGCCTCGGGGTGGGGGCGAACCTATGGCTACACCTTC. It yields the protein CAWTPASGWGRTYGYTF.

The chain has TRBV25-1 and TRBJ2-1; D is perhaps TRBD1 (6 bases). V lost 4 bases, J lost 0 bases, and 10 bases lay in between. The CDR3 loop spans 15 amino acids. CDR1 MGHDK and CDR2 SYGVNS come from the germline V gene. The CDR3: CASSVRGSSYNEQFF. In nucleotides, the CDR3 is TGTGCCAGCAGTGTGAGGGGGAGCTCCTACAATGAGCAGTTCTTC.

This chain joins TRBV5-1 and TRBJ2-5, with D perhaps matching TRBD1 (6 bases). CDR3 length: 15 amino acids. Per germline, CDR1 SGHRS and CDR2 YFSETQ. The V and J ends lost 0 bases and 3 bases respectively, with 12 bases between them. The CDR3 spells CASSLDRVGKETQYF. CDR3 nucleotides: TGCGCCAGCAGCTTGGACAGGGTGGGAAAAGAGACCCAGTACTTC.

V usage is TRBV5-4 and J usage is TRBJ1-6; perhaps TRBD1 as D (6 bases). Germline lookup yields CDR1 SGHNT and CDR2 YYREEE (reference sequence). CDR3 length: 16 amino acids. Trimming removed 0 bases from V and 7 bases from J, with 14 bases in between. In DNA, the CDR3 is TGTGCCAGCAGCTTGGGGAGGGGGGGAGACAATTCACCCCTCCACTTT. Translating it yields CASSLGRGGDNSPLHF.

The chain links TRBV7-9 to TRBJ1-6, with 7 bases identical to TRBD1. This CDR3 spans 18 amino acids. The germline V gene has CDR1 SEHNR and CDR2 FQNEAQ (reference sequence). With V trimmed by 1 base and J by 9 bases, 15 bases remained unmatched. CDR3: CASSLDRGALMGISPLHF. The CDR3 nucleotides read TGTGCCAGCAGCTTAGACAGGGGAGCTTTAATGGGGATTTCACCCCTCCACTTT.

This chain uses TRBV10-3 with TRBJ1-1, with D unclear. This CDR3 has 14 residues. Germline V CDR1 and CDR2: ENHRY, SYGVKD. V was shortened by 2 bases and J by 4 bases, with 11 bases between the two germline ends. The chain's CDR3 is CAISELPGRTEAFF. The CDR3 DNA follows: TGTGCCATCAGTGAGCTCCCTGGCCGCACTGAAGCTTTCTTT.

This chain connects TRBV19 to TRBJ1-5, with unresolved D. CDR1 LNHDA and CDR2 SQIVND come from the germline V gene (reference sequence). The CDR3 runs to 15 residues. Trimming shortened V by 7 bases and J by 0 bases, and 13 bases separated the two germline ends. In nucleotides, the CDR3 is TGTGCCAGTAATCTTCCCGGGCTTAGCAATCAGCCCCAGCATTTT. It encodes CASNLPGLSNQPQHF.

The V gene is TRBV5-4, the J gene TRBJ2-2; D gene unclear. The ends were cut back, 4 bases at V and 0 bases at J, with 10 bases in the middle. The germline gives CDR1 SGHNT, CDR2 YYREEE (reference sequence). The CDR3 has 15 residues. The CDR3 protein is CASSPKGSNTGELFF. In DNA, the CDR3 is TGTGCCAGCAGCCCAAAAGGGTCGAACACCGGGGAGCTGTTTTTT. Full variable domain (remainder filled in from reference TRBV5-4 and TRBJ2-2): ETGVTQSPTHLIKTRGQQVTLRCSSQSGHNTVSWYQQALGQGPQFIFQYYREEENGRGNFPPRFSGLQFPNYSSELNVNALELDDSALYLCASSPKGSNTGELFFGEGSRLTVL.